The following is a T cell receptor beta chain sequence with its context. Its antigen is unknown. Sequencing was performed with immunoSEQ multiplex PCR; in TCRdb, only in-frame clones are kept and a portion is missing. The profile shows more than 65,000 clones, roughly four fifths of them singletons. The data were taken from a study of radiotherapy plus CTLA-4 blockade in lung cancer. Study-wide background: Among patients, about 20% showed objective responses, and approximately 30% had disease control.

Focal radiation was given together with CTLA-4 blockade (ipilimumab) to patients with chemo-refractory metastatic non-small-cell lung cancer. General study results and limits: Interferon-beta and early blood T cell clone dynamics reportedly predicted response best. Peripheral blood showed expansion of tumor-derived TCR clones after radiotherapy and ipilimumab.

The specimen comprised peripheral blood, sampled from a patient treated with radiotherapy plus ipilimumab. The TCR was taken from a human donor with non-small cell lung cancer who had stable disease on radiotherapy plus ipilimumab.

The CDR3 is CASSLIYANEQFF. The CDR3 DNA reads TGTGCCAGCAGCTTGATTTACGCGAATGAGCAGTTCTTC. This chain links TRBV11-2 with TRBJ2-1; D is uncertain. The CDR3 has 13 amino acids. Trimming removed 3 bases at V and 7 bases at J, with 10 bases between. The V gene's germline CDR1 is SGHAT and CDR2 FQNNGV.